The clone carrying this T cell receptor beta chain turned up a few times. Its antigen is undetermined. The data are from a study of CD8 T cells in ankylosing spondylitis. Study-level results: Disease-linked clones were reportedly significantly enriched in matched ankylosing spondylitis synovial fluid. Earlier work had already found some motif variants in reactive arthritis synovial fluid and blood.

From the 5' RACE reads, TCRdb called clonotypes with MiXCR, one entry per CDR3 protein. The table records approximately 180,000 distinct CDR3 sequences, around a sixth of them present only once. The CDR3 contains 13 residues. Trimming left V 2 bases short and J 6 bases short, with 8 bases between. Material: blood, either unsorted or a sorted T cell fraction (not recorded which). The chain uses TRBV12-3 or TRBV12-4 and TRBJ2-1; D is unclear. This clonotype was sampled from a male donor under 30 with ankylosing spondylitis or in good health (not recorded which). CDR3 sequence reads: CASSLTEFNEQFF. The DNA for the CDR3 is TGTGCCAGCAGTTTAACGGAGTTCAATGAGCAGTTCTTC.